This TCR beta chain was sequenced in a study of CD8 T cells in Susac syndrome. This CDR3 is built from 14 residues. Germline loops: CDR1 SGDLS, CDR2 YYNGEE. Trimming left V 1 base short and J 3 bases short, with 11 bases between. General observations from the study: The peak of CD8+ clonal expansion in Susac was seen in TEMRA cells and active patients. It was acknowledged in the study that its TCR sequencing and HLA analysis involved a relatively small number of individuals.

As regards this clonotype: What it binds is unknown.

It was with random hexamers that about 0.45 to 1 ug RNA was reverse transcribed. Each CDR3 protein is one row after TCRdb ran MiXCR on the immunoSEQ multiplex PCR reads. The sample lists around 150,000 distinct CDR3 sequences; 85% to 95% were seen once. This TCR was recovered from a human donor with Susac syndrome. The V call is TRBV9, the J call TRBJ2-7, with D possibly being TRBD2 (5 bases). Sequenced material: CD8+ T cells from PBMCs. As DNA, the CDR3 is TGTGCCAGCAGCGTAAGCGGCCACGGCTACGAGCAGTACTTC. Protein: CASSVSGHGYEQYF.